This TCR beta chain emerged from a study of T cell responses to AZD1222 COVID-19 vaccine. Study at large: The analysis combined second doses at about 4 or about 12 weeks. General study results and limits: Nearly half of spike-specific TCRs reportedly target variant regions that are unmutated in the B.1.351 and B.1.1.7 variants. Seropositivity was recorded at baseline in only 6 or 7 AZD1222 recipients. None of the repertoires were sampled until the peak T cell response had passed.

Details on this clone: Its antigen is not known.

CDR1 and CDR2 (germline): SGHRS, YFSETQ. This CDR3 is 15 amino acids long. Trimming cost V 0 bases and J 1 base, with 10 bases left between them. The data were produced by immunoSEQ multiplex PCR, yet TCRdb's version contains in-frame clones alone and is incomplete. The table shows about 130,000 clones, with approximately 94% occurring only once. The input for sequencing was peripheral blood, taken on day 0 of AZD1222 vaccination. The sequence was collected from an adult in good health. This chain joins TRBV5-1 and TRBJ2-5; D perhaps matches TRBD2 (5 bases). The CDR3 here is CASSLGGPRQETQYF. CDR3 DNA: TGCGCCAGCAGCTTGGGAGGGCCACGCCAAGAGACCCAGTACTTC. Based on the CDR3 plus reference TRBV5-1 and TRBJ2-5, the full variable domain is KAGVTQTPRYLIKTRGQQVTLSCSPISGHRSVSWYQQTPGQGLQFLFEYFSETQRNKGNFPGRFSGRQFSNSRSEMNVSTLELGDSALYLCASSLGGPRQETQYFGPGTRLLVL.